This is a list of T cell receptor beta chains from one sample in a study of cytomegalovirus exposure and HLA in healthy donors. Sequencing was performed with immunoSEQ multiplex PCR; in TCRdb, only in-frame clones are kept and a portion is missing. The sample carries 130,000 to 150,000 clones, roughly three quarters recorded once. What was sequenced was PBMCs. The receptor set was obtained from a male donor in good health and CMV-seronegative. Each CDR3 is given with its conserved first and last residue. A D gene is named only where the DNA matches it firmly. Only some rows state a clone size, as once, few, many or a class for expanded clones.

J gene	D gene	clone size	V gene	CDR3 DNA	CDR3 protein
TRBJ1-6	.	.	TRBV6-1	TGTGCCATCACCGGGACATGGAATTCACCCCTCCACTTT	CAITGTWNSPLHF
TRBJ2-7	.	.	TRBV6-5	TGTGCCAGCAGTTATCGGGGTTCCTACGAGCAGTACTTC	CASSYRGSYEQYF
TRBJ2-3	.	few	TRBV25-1	TGTGCCAGCAGTAAGAGCCTTAGCACAGATACGCAGTATTTT	CASSKSLSTDTQYF
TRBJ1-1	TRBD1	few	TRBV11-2	TGTGCCAGCAGCTGGGGACAGGAGAAAGCTTTCTTT	CASSWGQEKAFF
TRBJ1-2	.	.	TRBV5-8	TGTGCCAGCAGCTTGTCCGGGAGCTATGGCTACACCTTC	CASSLSGSYGYTF
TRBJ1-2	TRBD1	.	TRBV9	TGTGCCAGCAGCCCCCCTCAGGGACAGGGGGCGGGCGGCTACACCTTC	CASSPPQGQGAGGYTF
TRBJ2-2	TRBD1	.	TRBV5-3	TGTGCCAGAAGCCCTGACAGGGGCACCGGGGAGCTGTTTTTT	CARSPDRGTGELFF
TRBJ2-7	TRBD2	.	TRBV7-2	TGTGCCAGCAGCTTAGAGACTAGCGGGGAGGGGCGCTACGAGCAGTACTTC	CASSLETSGEGRYEQYF
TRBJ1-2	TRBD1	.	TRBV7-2	TGTGCCAGCAGCCCCGGGACAGCTTATGGCTACACCTTC	CASSPGTAYGYTF
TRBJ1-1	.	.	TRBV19	TGTGCCAGTAGGACAGATTTTGAAGCTTTCTTT	CASRTDFEAFF
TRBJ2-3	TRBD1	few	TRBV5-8	TGTGCCAGCAGCTTTGGACAGGGCCTTTACGCAGATACGCAGTATTTT	CASSFGQGLYADTQYF
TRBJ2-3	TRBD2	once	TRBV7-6	TGTGCCAGCAGCCCCCGGGGGGGCAGTCGCACAGATACGCAGTATTTT	CASSPRGGSRTDTQYF
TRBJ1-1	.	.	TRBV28	TGTGCCAGCAGCTGGGGCAACAGGAACACTGAAGCTTTCTTT	CASSWGNRNTEAFF
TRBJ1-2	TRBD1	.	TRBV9	TGTGCCAGCAGCGCCCAGGAGGCCCACAGGGGGGACTATGGCTACACCTTC	CASSAQEAHRGDYGYTF
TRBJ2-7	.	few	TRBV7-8	TGTGCCAGCAGCATAGACGTCGAGTTCTACGAGCAGTACTTC	CASSIDVEFYEQYF
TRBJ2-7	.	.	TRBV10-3	TGTGCCATCAAGGTTGCGGCGGGTCACGAGCAGTACTTC	CAIKVAAGHEQYF
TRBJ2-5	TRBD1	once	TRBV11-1	TGTGCCAGCAGCACCGGGACAGCTCAAGAGACCCAGTACTTC	CASSTGTAQETQYF
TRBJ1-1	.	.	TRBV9	TGTGCCAGCAGCGTACTCAGCAGCGACACTGAAGCTTTCTTT	CASSVLSSDTEAFF
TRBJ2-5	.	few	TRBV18	TGTGCCAGCTCACGTGGTGAGGGAGAGACCCAGTACTTC	CASSRGEGETQYF
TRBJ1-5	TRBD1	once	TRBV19	TGTGCCAGTAGTCGGACAGGGGGCGTCGGCAATCAGCCCCAGCATTTT	CASSRTGGVGNQPQHF
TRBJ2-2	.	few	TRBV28	TGTGCCAGCAGTTCTCAGACAGGCCCGATACTGACCGGGGAGCTGTTTTTT	CASSSQTGPILTGELFF
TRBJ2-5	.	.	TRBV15	TGTGCCACCAGCAGAGATCGAGGGGACACTTGGGGCCAAGAGACCCAGTACTTC	CATSRDRGDTWGQETQYF
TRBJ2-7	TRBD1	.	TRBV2	TGTGCCAGCAGGGGGACAGGGGATCCCTACGAGCAGTACTTC	CASRGTGDPYEQYF
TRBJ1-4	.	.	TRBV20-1	TGCAGTGTCCGGTCGGGGGAAAAACTGTTTTTT	CSVRSGEKLFF
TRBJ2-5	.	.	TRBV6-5	TGTGCCAGCAGTTACACACCAACGAGGGAGCAGTACTTC	CASSYTPTREQYF
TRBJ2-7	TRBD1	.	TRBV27	TGTGCCAGCAGTTTTAGTTCGGGACAGGGGTCCCACGAGCAGTACTTC	CASSFSSGQGSHEQYF
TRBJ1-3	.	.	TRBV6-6	TGTGCCAGCCCCAGGCCAGGAAACACCATATATTTT	CASPRPGNTIYF
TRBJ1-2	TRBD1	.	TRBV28	TGTGCCAGCAGTTTGTTGACGGGGACAGGGGACGGCTATGGCTACACCTTC	CASSLLTGTGDGYGYTF
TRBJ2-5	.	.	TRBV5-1	TGCGCCAGCAGCCTACAGGACGCAAGAGAGACCCAGTACTTC	CASSLQDARETQYF
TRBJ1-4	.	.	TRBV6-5	TGTGCCAGCAGTTACCGGTGGGCCAATGAAAAACTGTTTTTT	CASSYRWANEKLFF
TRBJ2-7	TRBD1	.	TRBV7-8	TGTGCCAGCAGCTTAGTGGGGACAGGACCGCAGCCTACCGCCGAGCAGTACTTC	CASSLVGTGPQPTAEQYF
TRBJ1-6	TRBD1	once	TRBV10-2	TGCGCCAGCAGCACACAGGGGGCCTGGTCACCCCTCCACTTT	CASSTQGAWSPLHF
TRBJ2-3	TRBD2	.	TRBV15	TGTGCCACCAGCACAGGGCGGGGGGGTTTTGCAGATACGCAGTATTTT	CATSTGRGGFADTQYF
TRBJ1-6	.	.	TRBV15	TGTGCCACCAGCAGAGAGAGGGCCCTCAATTCACCCCTCCACTTT	CATSRERALNSPLHF
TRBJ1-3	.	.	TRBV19	TGTGCCAGTAGTTCACGACAGAAAATGGCTACTGGAAACACCATATATTTT	CASSSRQKMATGNTIYF
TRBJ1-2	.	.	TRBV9	TGTGCCAGCAGCGTAGGGGCTGCCTATTACTATGGCTACACCTTC	CASSVGAAYYYGYTF
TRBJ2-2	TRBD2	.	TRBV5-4	TGTGCCAGCAGCTTGGACCCTAGCGGGAACGGGGAGCTGTTTTTT	CASSLDPSGNGELFF
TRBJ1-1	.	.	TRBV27	TGTGCCAGCAGTTTATATCCGGGACACCCGAACACTGAAGCTTTCTTT	CASSLYPGHPNTEAFF
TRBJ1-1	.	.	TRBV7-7	TGTGCCAGCAGCCAAACCCTGAGGACTGAAGCTTTCTTT	CASSQTLRTEAFF
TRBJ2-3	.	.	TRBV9	TGTGCCAGCAGTAGAGACATATATGAACCCACAGATACGCAGTATTTT	CASSRDIYEPTDTQYF
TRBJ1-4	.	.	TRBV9	TGTGCCAGCAGCGTTGGAGGCAATGAAAAACTGTTTTTT	CASSVGGNEKLFF
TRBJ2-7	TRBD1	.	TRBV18	TGTGCCAGCTCACCGGGGACAGGGGACTACGAGCAGTACTTC	CASSPGTGDYEQYF
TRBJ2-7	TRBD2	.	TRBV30	TGTGCCTGGAGTGGCGACGCGGGGGACTACGAGCAGTACTTC	CAWSGDAGDYEQYF
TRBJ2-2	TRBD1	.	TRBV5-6	TGTGCCAGCAGAATCACAGGGGCCGGGGAGCTGTTTTTT	CASRITGAGELFF
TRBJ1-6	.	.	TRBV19	TGTGCCAGTAGTATTTCGGCAGGGAGGAATAATTCACCCCTCCACTTT	CASSISAGRNNSPLHF
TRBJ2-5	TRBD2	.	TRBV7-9	TGTGCCAGCCGGGGACTAGGCCAAGAGACCCAGTACTTC	CASRGLGQETQYF
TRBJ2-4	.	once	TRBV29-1	TGCAGCGTTGTGGCGGTAGCCAAAAACATTCAGTACTTC	CSVVAVAKNIQYF
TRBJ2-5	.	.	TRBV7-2	TGTGCCAGCAGTAAGGGGGTGGGGGAGACCCAGTACTTC	CASSKGVGETQYF
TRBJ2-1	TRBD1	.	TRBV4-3	TGCGCCAGCAGCCGACGGCAGGGGGCCCAGCAGTTCTTC	CASSRRQGAQQFF
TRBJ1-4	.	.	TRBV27	TGTGCCAGCAGACCGGACAGCTTTAATGAAAAACTGTTTTTT	CASRPDSFNEKLFF
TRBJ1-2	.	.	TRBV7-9	TGTTCCCTCTTCATTCGTGGAGTGGAGGGCTACACCTTC	CSLFIRGVEGYTF
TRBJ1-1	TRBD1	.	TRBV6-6	TGTGCCAGCAGTTACCGGGACAGGGACAAAGCTTTCTTT	CASSYRDRDKAFF
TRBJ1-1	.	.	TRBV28	TGTGCCAGCAGTTCCCTCCTATCAGGGGAGAACACTGAAGCTTTCTTT	CASSSLLSGENTEAFF